The T cell receptor beta chain described here comes from a study of blood T cell repertoires in COVID-19. Across the whole study: COVID-19 samples, acute and convalescent, were from the United States, Italy and Spain. Nucleic acid was either cDNA or gDNA, and it came from T cells, B-cell-depleted T cells, or PBMCs.

The CDR3 extends over 14 amino acids. Germline V gene sequence: CDR1 ENHRY, CDR2 SYGVKD. V dropped 10 bases and J dropped 1; count of bases not matched to a gene: 5. This table comes from immunoSEQ multiplex PCR, and its TCRdb copy is limited to in-frame clones, with some not included. The sample has 35,000 to 40,000 clones, around 85% seen once. Turning to this clone: The same CDR3 is also encoded by other DNA sequences in this sample.

The chain joins TRBV10-3 to TRBJ2-3; 10 bases match TRBD2. The source of this sequence is a man aged 50 to 59 with active COVID-19. What was sequenced was peripheral blood. The DNA of the CDR3 is TGTGCCACCGAAACTAGCGGGGGCACAGATACGCAGTATTTT. It translates to CATETSGGTDTQYF.